This T cell receptor beta chain was retrieved from a study of blood T cells in healthy people across ages. Study details: About one barcoded TCR beta cDNA was captured per two T cells. Findings of the study overall: While age rose, TCR beta diversity per million T cells dropped in a roughly linear way. Strong correlation existed between TCR beta diversity and naive T cell percentage.

In this sample, this clonotype turned up a few times. The antigen remains undetermined. With a J-beta primer mix and a sample-barcoded 5' primer, a second PCR ran about 7 to 12 cycles. MiXCR was run by TCRdb on the 5' RACE reads, yielding one entry per CDR3 protein. This table has 1,800,000 or so distinct CDR3 sequences, roughly two fifths appearing once. The CDR3 spans 14 residues. After removal of 0 bases from V and 13 bases from J, the junction contained 11 bases not matched to a gene. The germline V gene encodes CDR1 ENHRY and CDR2 SYGVKD. The sequenced material came from blood. The chain has TRBV10-3 and TRBJ1-2, with 7 bases fitting TRBD1. This TCR was recovered from a human donor in good health. The CDR3 coding sequence is TGTGCCATCAGTGAGTCCCTGACAGGGTCGCATCCCACCTTC. It encodes CAISESLTGSHPTF.